Listed below are T cell receptor beta chains from one sample, sequenced in a study of shared clonotypes between healthy human individuals. Sequencing used immunoSEQ multiplex PCR; TCRdb keeps in-frame clones, though not all of them. There are roughly 1.4 million clones in the sample; less than 99% occur only once, and about 0.4% lies in the top ten. What was sequenced was naive CD4+ T cells sorted from blood. The origin of the receptors is a man aged 30 to 45 in good health. The CDR3 runs from the conserved cysteine through the conserved F or W. A D gene is named only where the DNA matches it firmly. Some rows have no size entry. The others give once, few or many, or a class for an expanded clone.

clone_size	d_call	cdr3_length	v_call	j_call	cdr3_aa	cdr3_nt
NA	TRBD1	18	TRBV5-1	TRBJ1-5	CASSLGPGGQGGSQPQHF	TGCGCCAGCAGCTTGGGACCCGGCGGACAGGGAGGCAGTCAGCCCCAGCATTTT
few	TRBD1	13	TRBV7-9	TRBJ1-5	CASGTGPNQPQHF	TGTGCCAGCGGGACAGGGCCTAATCAGCCCCAGCATTTT
NA	TRBD2	16	TRBV10-1	TRBJ2-7	CASSRGLAGLMGEQYF	TGCGCCAGCAGCCGAGGACTAGCGGGACTGATGGGGGAGCAGTACTTC
NA	NA	11	TRBV28	TRBJ1-2	CASSAGYGYTF	TGTGCCAGCAGTGCAGGGTATGGCTACACCTTC
once	TRBD1	14	TRBV5-1	TRBJ1-4	CASSPGTGTEKLFF	TGCGCCAGCAGCCCAGGGACAGGGACTGAAAAACTGTTTTTT
NA	NA	13	TRBV6-1	TRBJ2-7	CASSGQSSYEQYF	TGTGCCAGCAGTGGCCAGAGCTCCTACGAGCAGTACTTC
NA	TRBD1	18	TRBV27	TRBJ2-3	CASSLSARRDRRTDTQYF	TGTGCCAGCAGTTTATCTGCCCGCCGGGACAGGCGGACAGATACGCAGTATTTT
NA	TRBD1	13	TRBV11-3	TRBJ2-7	CASSRGQSYEQYF	TGTGCCAGCAGCCGGGGACAGTCCTACGAGCAGTACTTC
NA	NA	16	TRBV11-2	TRBJ1-3	CASSLGRGTSGNTIYF	TGTGCCAGCAGCTTAGGAAGGGGGACGTCTGGAAACACCATATATTTT
NA	NA	15	TRBV5-4	TRBJ2-7	CASSLLSLPPYEQYF	TGTGCCAGCAGCTTGCTAAGCCTCCCCCCCTACGAGCAGTACTTC
NA	NA	14	TRBV15	TRBJ2-7	CATSRIPSSYEQYF	TGTGCCACCAGCAGGATTCCCTCCTCCTACGAGCAGTACTTC
NA	NA	12	TRBV2	TRBJ2-1	CASRGLYNEQFF	TGTGCCAGCAGGGGATTATACAATGAGCAGTTCTTC
NA	NA	13	TRBV2	TRBJ2-5	CASLQGRGETQYF	TGTGCCAGCCTCCAGGGCAGGGGAGAGACCCAGTACTTC
NA	NA	14	TRBV7-3	TRBJ2-2	CASSFGLNTGELFF	TGTGCCAGCAGCTTTGGCCTGAACACCGGGGAGCTGTTTTTT
NA	NA	14	TRBV28	TRBJ1-5	CASSSATTQEPQHF	TGTGCCAGCAGTTCCGCAACTACGCAGGAGCCCCAGCATTTT
NA	TRBD1	15	TRBV6-5	TRBJ2-5	CASNPGTGFQETQYF	TGTGCCAGCAACCCCGGGACAGGCTTCCAAGAGACCCAGTACTTC
NA	TRBD1	17	TRBV18	TRBJ1-5	CASAPSRTGVKEGPQHF	TGTGCCAGCGCCCCGTCGAGGACAGGGGTCAAAGAGGGGCCCCAGCATTTT
NA	NA	16	TRBV7-2	TRBJ1-2	CASSMRQSSGNYGYTF	TGTGCCAGCAGTATGAGGCAGTCCTCGGGTAACTATGGCTACACCTTC
NA	TRBD1	14	TRBV9	TRBJ1-2	CASSDRDSPYGYTF	TGTGCCAGCAGCGACCGGGACAGCCCGTATGGCTACACCTTC
NA	NA	14	TRBV7-7	TRBJ2-2	CASSGGENSGELFF	TGTGCTAGCAGCGGAGGGGAAAATTCAGGGGAGCTGTTTTTT
NA	NA	12	TRBV6-5	TRBJ2-1	CASRTRYNEQFF	TGTGCCAGCAGGACAAGGTACAATGAGCAGTTCTTC
once	TRBD1	16	TRBV7-9	TRBJ1-2	CASSNRGGVIDYGYTF	TGTGCCAGCAGTAACAGGGGCGGCGTAATCGACTATGGCTACACCTTC
NA	TRBD2	13	TRBV6-1	TRBJ2-5	CASRAGVLETQYF	TGTGCCAGCCGTGCGGGAGTTCTGGAGACCCAGTACTTC
NA	NA	16	TRBV2	TRBJ1-5	CASSGRGALGNQPQHF	TGTGCCAGCAGTGGTAGGGGGGCGCTTGGCAATCAGCCCCAGCATTTT